These 28 T cell receptor beta chains came from one sample sequenced in a study of T-cell reconstitution after alpha-beta-depleted transplantation in children. Preparation of the TCRbeta library was carried out with unique molecular identifiers. TCRdb reprocessed the PCR reads with MiXCR, giving one entry per CDR3 protein. The data contain about 460,000 distinct CDR3 sequences, about an eighth of them seen just once; the ten biggest clones take up around 15%. Here the sequenced sample was PBMCs, mostly from graft donor cells, taken 180 days after TCRalphabeta/CD19-depleted stem cell transplant. These receptors originate from a female patient aged 2-15 years who had a stem cell transplant for aplastic anemia, so the T cells may come from the graft donor.

This clonotype was observed at least ten times. This rearrangement joins TRBV4-1 to TRBJ2-2; 7 bases map to TRBD1. The CDR3 extends over 16 amino acids. Germline CDR1 is MGHRA and CDR2 is YSYEKL. J was trimmed by 6 bases and V by 0 bases; bases with no gene match: 7. The DNA for the CDR3 is TGCGCCAGCAGCCAAGATGGAAGGGGGCAAGCCGGGGAGCTGTTTTTT. Translated, it gives CASSQDGRGQAGELFF.

The chain carries TRBV18 and TRBJ2-3; no clear D. The CDR3 has 12 residues. Between the trimmed V and J ends, which lost 6 bases and 4 bases, there was a span of 8 bases. Germline-derived CDR1 and CDR2 are KGHSH and LQKENI. CDR3 protein: CASSPKADTQYF. CDR3 nucleotide sequence: TGTGCCAGCTCGCCGAAAGCAGATACGCAGTATTTT.

This clonotype was counted many times. The chain recombines TRBV7-8 with TRBJ2-1, with 10 nucleotides matching TRBD2. Trimming took 4 bases from V and 8 from J; bases not matched to a gene: 8. CDR3 length: 15 residues. Germline V gives CDR1 SGHVS, CDR2 FQNEAQ. CDR3 loop: CASSSEREGVYEQFF. The CDR3, as DNA: TGTGCCAGCAGCTCCGAGCGGGAGGGGGTTTATGAGCAGTTCTTC.

In this sample, this clonotype turned up many times. V is TRBV7-9 and J is TRBJ1-4; D is perhaps TRBD1 (5 bases). The CDR3 is 15 amino acids. V was cut by 4 bases and J by 2 bases, with 11 bases left in between. The V gene's germline CDR1 is SEHNR and CDR2 FQNEAQ (reference sequence). In nucleotides, the CDR3 is TGTGCCAGCAGCTCCGCCGGGACTACTAATGAAAAACTGTTTTTT. It codes for CASSSAGTTNEKLFF.

This CDR3 is CASSYSRGQGAYSPLHF. Here the CDR3 DNA reads TGTGCCAGCAGTTACTCGCGGGGACAGGGGGCGTATTCACCCCTCCACTTT. The rearrangement joins TRBV6-5 to TRBJ1-6, with 12 bases lining up with TRBD1. The CDR3 is 17 amino acids. Germline assignment: CDR1 MNHEY and CDR2 SVGAGI. The junction had 5 bases not matched to a gene; V was cut back by 0 bases and J by 8 bases.

This clonotype appeared a few times. V and J are TRBV12-3 or TRBV12-4 and TRBJ1-1; D gene ambiguous. The V end was cut by 4 bases, the J end by 0 bases, with 6 bases between. The CDR3 contains 13 residues. The CDR3 DNA reads TGTGCCAGCAGTTCCGAGTTGAACACTGAAGCTTTCTTT. Residues: CASSSELNTEAFF.

This clonotype was observed a few times. The chain combines TRBV20-1 with TRBJ2-1; D might be TRBD1 (8 bases). CDR1 and CDR2 (germline): DFQATT, SNEGSKA (reference sequence). Trimming removed 5 bases at V and 6 bases at J, with 17 bases between. This CDR3 has 14 amino acids. The CDR3 sequence: CSAGGRDRRNEQFF. CDR3 coding DNA: TGCAGTGCTGGGGGGAGGGACAGGCGCAATGAGCAGTTCTTC.

A word on this clonotype: An end of the junction does not agree with germline; a read error may underlie this. This sequence joins TRBV29-1 and TRBJ2-7; 10 nucleotides agree with TRBD2. The CDR3 extends over 11 amino acids. CDR1 is SQVTM, CDR2 ANQGSEA, per germline. CDR3 sequence reads: CSADASGSLNF. CDR3 sequence (DNA): TGCAGCGCTGATGCTAGCGGGAGTCTGAACTTC.

This clonotype has more than one count but fewer than ten. This sequence joins TRBV29-1 and TRBJ2-1; TRBD1 might be the D (6 bases). There are 13 residues in the CDR3. V lost 7 bases to trimming and J lost 7 bases, with 17 bases between them. From germline, CDR1 is SQVTM and CDR2 ANQGSEA. The CDR3 DNA follows: TGCAGCGCTTCTGAAAGGGGGTCGAATGAGCAGTTCTTC. As protein: CSASERGSNEQFF.

The V and J genes are TRBV11-2 and TRBJ2-5, with 16 bases matching TRBD2. CDR3 length: 19 residues. V shed 3 bases and J 5 bases; nucleotides not matched to a gene: 12. CDR1 is SGHAT and CDR2 is FQNNGV in the germline V gene. CDR3 sequence: CASSFDRGLAGGPSETQYF. DNA of the CDR3: TGTGCCAGCAGCTTCGACAGGGGACTAGCGGGAGGGCCCAGCGAGACCCAGTACTTC.

The sample holds many counts of this clonotype. The V call is TRBV5-8, the J call TRBJ1-1, with a tentative D call TRBD1 (5 bases). The ends were cut back, 7 bases at V and 6 bases at J, with 13 bases in the middle. Germline values: CDR1 SGHTS, CDR2 YDEGEE. CDR3 length: 12 residues. In DNA form, the CDR3 reads TGTGCCAGCCCCGGGGGAAATTCTGAAGCTTTCTTT. Its protein product is CASPGGNSEAFF.

As regards this clonotype: This may come from a read error, since a much larger clone is one base off. The rearrangement joins TRBV5-1 to TRBJ1-2, with TRBD1 identical over 7 bases. V gave up 5 bases and J gave up 4 bases; unmatched junction bases: 5. Germline CDR1 is SGHRS and CDR2 is YFSETQ. This CDR3 region has 13 residues. This CDR3 reads CASRQGVSYGYTF. Written as DNA, the CDR3 is TGCGCCAGCAGGCAGGGGGTATCCTATGGCTACACCTTC.

Points on this clonotype: This may stem from a read error, because a much larger clone lies one nucleotide away. The chain is built from TRBV10-2 and TRBJ2-4; 8 bases line up with TRBD1. CDR3 length: 14 amino acids. CDR1 and CDR2 from the germline V gene are WSHSY and SAAADI. CDR3 nucleotide sequence: TGCGCCAGCAGCCCTGGACAGGGCAAAAACAGTCAGTACTTC. Translating gives CASSPGQGKNSQYF.

This clonotype has ten or more counts. This chain connects TRBV28 to TRBJ1-5; 7 bases align to TRBD1. The CDR3 has 15 residues. Germline loops: CDR1 MDHEN, CDR2 SYDVKM. DNA of the CDR3: TGTGGCACGAGTTTAACCCAGGGGGGCTATCAGCCCCAGCATTTT. Translating gives CGTSLTQGGYQPQHF. Complete variable domain (other parts from reference TRBV28 and TRBJ1-5): DVKVTQSSRYLVKRTGEKVFLECVQDMDHENMFWYRQDPGLGLRLIYFSYDVKMKEKGDIPEGYSVSREKKERFSLILESASTNQTSMYLCGTSLTQGGYQPQHFGDGTRLSIL.

This clonotype appeared many times. The chain recombines TRBV5-1 with TRBJ2-1; D remains unclear. This CDR3 is 12 amino acids long. Trimming took off 0 bases at V and 7 bases at J, with 5 bases between the two ends. CDR1 SGHRS and CDR2 YFSETQ come from the germline V gene. This CDR3 is CASSLGRNEQFF. The CDR3 DNA reads TGCGCCAGCAGCTTGGGTCGGAATGAGCAGTTCTTC.

This chain uses TRBV11-3 with TRBJ2-5, with 7 bases fitting TRBD2. This CDR3 has 16 residues. Germline CDR1 and CDR2: SGHNT and YENEEA. The junction had 11 bases not matched to a gene; V was cut back by 5 bases and J by 2 bases. The CDR3 loop reads CASSPGRHGSQETQYF. CDR3 DNA sequence: TGTGCCAGCAGCCCCGGGAGGCATGGATCTCAAGAGACCCAGTACTTC.

V gene TRBV5-1 combines with J gene TRBJ2-1; tentative D call: TRBD2 (6 bases). The V gene's germline CDR1 is SGHRS and CDR2 YFSETQ. The CDR3 loop spans 14 amino acids. V lost 1 base and J lost 7, with 12 bases in between. The CDR3 DNA is TGCGCCAGCAGCTTGAGGGCAGGGAGGAATGAGCAGTTCTTC. Encoded protein: CASSLRAGRNEQFF.

In regard to this clonotype: A much larger clone is a single base away; this may be a read error. The rearrangement links TRBV5-1 to TRBJ2-1, with 7 positions matching TRBD2. Germline V gene sequence: CDR1 SGHRS, CDR2 YFSETQ. This CDR3 spans 13 amino acids. CDR3 DNA: TGCGCCACCAGCAGCGGGGCCCTCAATGAGCAGTTCTTC. Amino acid sequence: CATSSGALNEQFF.

This clonotype was observed a handful of times. The chain joins TRBV30 to TRBJ2-7; 7 bases are a match to TRBD1. Germline CDR1 and CDR2: GTSNPN and SVGIG (reference sequence). The J segment lost 3 bases and the V segment lost 3 bases, leaving 5 bases of the junction unmatched. This CDR3 contains 13 residues. CDR3 region: CAWSPDRVYEQYF. CDR3 nucleotide sequence: TGTGCCTGGAGCCCTGACAGGGTCTACGAGCAGTACTTC.

In its sample, this clonotype was seen many times. CDR3 sequence: CSVAPDGVGATEAFF. CDR3 coding DNA: TGCAGCGTTGCCCCCGACGGGGTGGGCGCTACTGAAGCTTTCTTT. V usage is TRBV29-1 and J usage is TRBJ1-1, with D unclear. Trimming removed 4 bases at V and 5 bases at J, with 20 bases between. From germline, CDR1 is SQVTM and CDR2 ANQGSEA. The CDR3 has 15 amino acids.

The chain carries TRBV5-4 and TRBJ2-1, with D uncertain. The germline V gene has CDR1 SGHNT and CDR2 YYREEE (reference sequence). V lost 2 bases, J lost 0 bases, and 12 bases lay in between. This CDR3 spans 16 amino acids. As DNA, the CDR3 is TGTGCCAGCAGCTTACGGACCACGAGCTCCTACAATGAGCAGTTCTTC. Translated: CASSLRTTSSYNEQFF.

J is TRBJ1-6 and V is TRBV28, with 7 bases that match TRBD1. Germline CDR1 MDHEN, CDR2 SYDVKM. Trimming took 3 bases from V and 7 from J; bases not matched to a gene: 9. CDR3 size: 16 residues. The DNA for the CDR3 is TGTGCCAGCAGTTTCCACCTTCAGGGGGTGAATTCACCCCTCCACTTT. Translating it yields CASSFHLQGVNSPLHF.

The sample holds a few counts of this clonotype. The V and J genes are TRBV7-3 and TRBJ2-2, with a possible D match to TRBD2 (7 bases). CDR1 is SGHTA and CDR2 is FQGTGA in the germline V gene. The CDR3 runs to 16 residues. The germline V and J ends were trimmed by 1 base and 4 bases, with 13 bases remaining between them. Here the CDR3 DNA reads TGTGCCAGCAGCTTAATGGGGGGGCGAAGCACCGGGGAGCTGTTTTTT. The encoded protein is CASSLMGGRSTGELFF.

This clonotype was seen a few times. V usage is TRBV4-3 and J usage is TRBJ2-6; D remains unclear. The CDR3 covers 16 residues. In germline, CDR1 is LGHNA, CDR2 YSLEER. Trimming took off 2 bases at V and 2 bases at J, with 10 bases between the two ends. The CDR3 bases are TGCGCCAGCAGCCAAATCACAACGCCTGGGGCCAACGTCCTGACTTTC. Encoded protein: CASSQITTPGANVLTF.

The chain is built from TRBV20-1 and TRBJ2-7; no clear D. The V and J ends lost 1 base and 0 bases respectively, with 7 bases between them. CDR1 and CDR2 (germline): DFQATT, SNEGSKA (reference sequence). The CDR3 runs to 13 residues. The DNA for the CDR3 is TGCAGTGCTAGAGCCGGCGACTCCTACGAGCAGTACGTC. As protein: CSARAGDSYEQYV.

This clonotype has just a few counts. The V and J genes are TRBV20-1 and TRBJ1-3; D is ambiguous. The CDR3 totals 15 residues. The V gene's germline CDR1 is DFQATT and CDR2 SNEGSKA (reference sequence). V lost 1 base and J 1 base, leaving 11 bases between the germline ends. The CDR3 nucleotides read TGCAGTGCTAGAGGACGCCGGGGATCTGGAAACACCATATATTTT. Its translation is CSARGRRGSGNTIYF.

This clonotype was observed a few times. V gene TRBV18 combines with J gene TRBJ1-6, with D possibly TRBD1 on 5 matching bases. Germline-derived CDR1 and CDR2 are KGHSH and LQKENI. CDR3 length: 15 residues. V was cut by 6 bases and J by 7 bases, with 16 bases left in between. The CDR3 region has the DNA TGTGCCAGCTCCCTCCTCGGGACCGCCAATTCACCCCTCCACTTT. Its protein is CASSLLGTANSPLHF.

This chain joins TRBV29-1 and TRBJ1-2; 7 bases match TRBD1. Trimming took 6 bases from V and 5 from J; bases not matched to a gene: 15. The CDR3 extends over 15 amino acids. The germline gives CDR1 SQVTM, CDR2 ANQGSEA. CDR3 bases: TGCAGCGTCAGACAGGGCAGGCACCTGGAATATGGCTACACCTTC. This gives the protein CSVRQGRHLEYGYTF.